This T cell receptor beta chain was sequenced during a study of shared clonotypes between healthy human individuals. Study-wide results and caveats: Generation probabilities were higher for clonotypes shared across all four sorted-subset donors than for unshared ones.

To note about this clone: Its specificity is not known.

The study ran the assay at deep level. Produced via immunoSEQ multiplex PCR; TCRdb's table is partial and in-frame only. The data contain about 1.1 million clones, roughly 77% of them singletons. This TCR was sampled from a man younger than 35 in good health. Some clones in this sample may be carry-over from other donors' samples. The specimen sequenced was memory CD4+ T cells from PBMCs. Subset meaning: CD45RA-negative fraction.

CDR3 sequence (DNA): TGTGCCAGCAGACAAAGCGACAGGGGGAAAGAGACCCAGTACTTC. It translates to CASRQSDRGKETQYF. The V and J genes are TRBV2 and TRBJ2-5, with TRBD1 identical over 9 bases. The trim removed 6 bases at V and 3 bases at J, leaving 8 bases unmatched. CDR3 length: 15 residues. Germline-derived CDR1 and CDR2 are SNHLY and FYNNEI.